A single sample is the source of the 22 T cell receptor beta chains below, sequenced in a study of CD4 T cell repertoires in COVID-19. Assay used: immunoSEQ multiplex PCR; TCRdb lists only in-frame clones, some missing. The data hold 60,000 to 90,000 clones, with 80% to 90% observed a single time. Here the sequenced sample was CD4+ T cells from peripheral blood, taken after recovery from COVID-19. These receptors were taken from a human donor who had COVID-19.

This chain connects TRBV12-3 or TRBV12-4 to TRBJ1-3, with a tentative D call TRBD1 (5 bases). CDR3 length: 13 residues. V was shortened by 3 bases and J by 4 bases, with 7 bases between the two germline ends. The CDR3 reads CASSFGGGNTIYF. DNA for the CDR3: TGTGCCAGCAGTTTTGGGGGGGGAAACACCATATATTTT.

The chain employs TRBV11-2 and TRBJ1-2; D is undetermined. This CDR3 is 13 amino acids long. Trimming took off 0 bases at V and 8 bases at J, with 10 bases between the two ends. Per germline, CDR1 SGHAT and CDR2 FQNNGV. The CDR3 sequence is CASSLDLAAGYTF. CDR3 nucleotides: TGTGCCAGCAGCTTAGATCTGGCAGCCGGCTACACCTTC. Complete variable domain (other parts from reference TRBV11-2 and TRBJ1-2): EAGVAQSPRYKIIEKRQSVAFWCNPISGHATLYWYQQILGQGPKLLIQFQNNGVVDDSQLPKDRFSAERLKGVDSTLKIQPAKLEDSAVYLCASSLDLAAGYTFGSGTRLTVV.

Only one count was recorded for this clone. The chain couples TRBV3-1 (or the pseudogene TRBV3-2) to TRBJ2-3; 9 bases line up with TRBD2. CDR1 and CDR2 from the germline V gene are LGHDT and YNNKEL (reference sequence). The V gene end was trimmed by 5 bases and the J gene end by 2 bases; junction bases not matched to a gene: 8. CDR3 length equals 16 residues. Written as DNA, the CDR3 is TGTGCCAGCAGCTATATCTTAGCGGGGGCCACAGATACGCAGTATTTT. Translation gives CASSYILAGATDTQYF.

This CDR3 is CASSLSFQVNQPQHF. The CDR3 bases are TGTGCCAGCAGTTTATCGTTCCAGGTCAATCAGCCCCAGCATTTT. The chain uses TRBV27 and TRBJ1-5; D unresolved. The CDR3 spans 15 residues. Trimming removed 0 bases at V and 3 bases at J, with 9 bases between. Germline loops: CDR1 MNHEY, CDR2 SMNVEV (reference sequence).

The chain links TRBV27 to TRBJ1-6; 7 positions match TRBD1. The CDR3 consists of 14 residues. Germline V lookup: CDR1 MNHEY, CDR2 SMNVEV (reference sequence). With 6 bases clipped from V and 7 bases from J, the junction kept 6 bases outside the gene matches. CDR3 sequence: CASRSGQRNSPLHF. CDR3 bases: TGTGCCAGCAGATCGGGACAGAGAAATTCACCCCTCCACTTT.

As regards this clone: Additional DNA sequences in this sample encode the identical CDR3. The rearrangement joins TRBV6-5 to TRBJ2-3; D gene uncertain. Germline V gene sequence: CDR1 MNHEY, CDR2 SVGAGI. Deletions cut 4 bases from V and 3 bases from J, with 5 bases between. The CDR3 contains 12 residues. The CDR3 reads CASSSDTDTQYF. In DNA, the CDR3 is TGTGCCAGCAGTTCCGATACAGATACGCAGTATTTT.

V usage is TRBV10-3 and J usage is TRBJ2-1; tentatively, D is TRBD2 (5 bases). V gave up 7 bases and J gave up 6 bases, with 16 bases separating them. Germline V CDR1 and CDR2: ENHRY, SYGVKD. This CDR3 is built from 14 residues. The CDR3 nucleotides are TGTGCCATCAACGCGGGCAGCGGACCCAATGAGCAGTTCTTC. Protein: CAINAGSGPNEQFF.

This chain links TRBV6-6 with TRBJ1-2; D uncertain. The CDR3 consists of 12 residues. Germline-derived CDR1 and CDR2 are MNHNY and SVGAGI (reference sequence). With 3 bases removed from V and 6 bases from J, the gap between germline ends came to 8 bases. In DNA form, the CDR3 reads TGTGCCAGCAGTTATGGAATAGATGGCTACACCTTC. It specifies CASSYGIDGYTF.

This clone was detected only once. This rearrangement joins TRBV23-1 to TRBJ1-6; D is undetermined. TRBV23-1 is an ORF, with its function uncertain. V lost 4 bases and J lost 9, with 10 bases in between. There are 13 residues in the CDR3. CDR3 loop: CASSLQRASPLHF. DNA for the CDR3: TGCGCCAGCAGTCTGCAGAGAGCTTCACCCCTCCACTTT.

The chain's CDR3 is CAWSARIANQPQHF. DNA for the CDR3: TGTGCCTGGAGTGCCCGTATAGCAAATCAGCCCCAGCATTTT. The chain links TRBV30 to TRBJ1-5, with D hard to call. The CDR3 is 14 residues long. Trimming removed 1 base at V and 4 bases at J, with 11 bases between. Looked up from germline, CDR1 is GTSNPN and CDR2 is SVGIG (reference sequence).

V gene TRBV6-5 combines with J gene TRBJ1-5; 9 nucleotides line up with TRBD1. After removal of 2 bases from V and 7 bases from J, the junction contained 3 bases not matched to a gene. This CDR3 region has 14 residues. Per germline, CDR1 MNHEY and CDR2 SVGAGI. The CDR3 nucleotides read TGTGCCAGCAGTTACAGGGACAGGGAACAGCCCCAGCATTTT. This encodes CASSYRDREQPQHF.

The CDR3 sequence is CASSSGGVSGNTIYF. The CDR3 region has the DNA TGTGCCAGCAGCTCCGGAGGGGTCTCTGGAAACACCATATATTTT. V usage is TRBV9 and J usage is TRBJ1-3; perhaps TRBD1 as D (5 bases). Germline-derived CDR1 and CDR2 are SGDLS and YYNGEE. V lost 4 bases, J lost 0 bases, and 11 bases lay in between. The CDR3 is 15 residues long. Full variable domain (missing parts from reference TRBV9 and TRBJ1-3): DSGVTQTPKHLITATGQRVTLRCSPRSGDLSVYWYQQSLDQGLQFLIQYYNGEERAKGNILERFSAQQFPDLHSELNLSSLELGDSALYFCASSSGGVSGNTIYFGEGSWLTVV.

V gene TRBV23-1 combines with J gene TRBJ2-3; tentatively, D is TRBD1 (5 bases). TRBV23-1 is assigned to the ORF class and has an uncertain function. This CDR3 contains 14 residues. The V and J ends lost 6 bases and 1 base respectively, with 11 bases between them. The chain's CDR3 is CASRGVRGTDTQYF. The CDR3 DNA sequence: TGCGCCAGCAGAGGTGTCAGGGGCACAGATACGCAGTATTTT.

CDR3: CASSVDSSGANVLTF. The CDR3 nucleotides read TGTGCCAGCAGCGTAGACTCCTCTGGGGCCAACGTCCTGACTTTC. The chain links TRBV9 to TRBJ2-6; D is unclear. Germline CDR1 is SGDLS and CDR2 is YYNGEE. CDR3 length equals 15 residues. V lost 0 bases and J lost 0, with 4 bases in between.

V gene TRBV14 combines with J gene TRBJ2-2; TRBD2 is a possible D gene (6 bases). Germline V gene lookup returns CDR1 SGHDN and CDR2 FVKESK. V was trimmed by 0 bases and J by 13 bases, leaving 21 bases between them. The CDR3 covers 16 residues. The CDR3 sequence is CASSQERVAVNGRLFF. The CDR3 DNA sequence: TGTGCCAGCAGCCAAGAACGGGTAGCGGTGAACGGGAGGCTGTTTTTT.

The chain has TRBV2 and TRBJ1-1, with D perhaps TRBD1 (5 bases). CDR3 length equals 13 residues. V lost 8 bases to trimming and J lost 3 bases, with 13 bases between them. Germline lookup yields CDR1 SNHLY and CDR2 FYNNEI. CDR3 sequence: CASQGGLDTEAFF. The CDR3 DNA reads as TGTGCCAGCCAGGGAGGGCTCGACACTGAAGCTTTCTTT.

This rearrangement joins TRBV7-8 to TRBJ1-1; possible D gene TRBD1, 6 bases. The germline V gene encodes CDR1 SGHVS and CDR2 FQNEAQ. This CDR3 has 14 amino acids. The ends were cut back, 3 bases at V and 4 bases at J, with 12 bases in the middle. The CDR3 nucleotides are TGTGCCAGCAGCTTCTCAGGGGAGGGCACTGAAGCTTTCTTT. Amino acid sequence: CASSFSGEGTEAFF.

This chain connects TRBV12-3 or TRBV12-4 to TRBJ2-7; D remains unclear. CDR3 length equals 12 residues. V dropped 3 bases and J dropped 4 bases, with 7 bases sitting between them. The CDR3 here is CASSLTGYEQYF. In DNA form, the CDR3 reads TGTGCCAGCAGTTTGACCGGGTACGAGCAGTACTTC.

The V and J genes are TRBV6-4 and TRBJ1-1, with 7 bases fitting TRBD1. V was pared by 6 bases and J by 1 base, with 5 bases of the junction left unmatched. Germline CDR1 reads MRHNA; CDR2 reads SNTAGT. CDR3 length: 14 residues. CDR3 sequence reads: CASRGTDKNTEAFF. Here the CDR3 DNA reads TGTGCCAGCAGGGGGACAGACAAGAACACTGAAGCTTTCTTT.

The chain combines TRBV19 with TRBJ2-1; TRBD2 matches 11 bases. V was pared by 6 bases and J by 0 bases, with 4 bases of the junction left unmatched. Germline CDR1 LNHDA, CDR2 SQIVND (reference sequence). The CDR3 contains 16 residues. The CDR3 DNA reads as TGTGCCAGTAGGCGTACTAGCGGGAGCTCCTACAATGAGCAGTTCTTC. Its protein product is CASRRTSGSSYNEQFF.

The rearrangement joins TRBV11-2 to TRBJ2-1; 13 nucleotides line up with TRBD2. Losses at the gene ends were 6 bases for V and 8 bases for J; bases not matched to a gene: 10. Germline values: CDR1 SGHAT, CDR2 FQNNGV. The CDR3 runs 16 residues. The CDR3 DNA is TGTGCCAGCAGTACTAGCGGGAGGGCCATGGTACATGAGCAGTTCTTC. The encoded protein is CASSTSGRAMVHEQFF.

This chain uses TRBV7-9 with TRBJ1-1; D is perhaps TRBD1 (5 bases). Germline V gene data show CDR1 as SEHNR and CDR2 as FQNEAQ (reference sequence). The CDR3 consists of 14 residues. V shed 8 bases and J shed 2 bases, with 15 bases lying between them. The CDR3 protein is CASVLKTGNTEAFF. CDR3 coding DNA: TGTGCCAGCGTCCTGAAAACAGGAAACACTGAAGCTTTCTTT. The full variable domain, completed using reference TRBV7-9 and TRBJ1-1, is DTGVSQNPRHKITKRGQNVTFRCDPISEHNRLYWYRQTLGQGPEFLTYFQNEAQLEKSRLLSDRFSAERPKGSFSTLEIQRTEQGDSAMYLCASVLKTGNTEAFFGQGTRLTVV.